This T cell receptor beta chain was identified in a study of OX40 agonist ivuxolimab in advanced cancers. Sequencing was performed with immunoSEQ multiplex PCR; in TCRdb, only in-frame clones are kept and a portion is missing. The sample lists 60,000 to 80,000 clones, about 80% occurring once. The length of the CDR3 is 14 residues. The trim removed 2 bases at V and 6 bases at J, leaving 2 bases unmatched. Per germline, CDR1 MNHNY and CDR2 SVGAGI (reference sequence). Specimen: CD4+ or CD8+ T cells sorted from blood, collected in a trial of the OX40 agonist ivuxolimab. The source of this sequence is an adult with an advanced solid tumor such as melanoma, head and neck, liver or kidney cancer. The chain links TRBV6-6 to TRBJ2-7, with 12 bases matching TRBD1. The CDR3 DNA reads as TGTGCCAGCAGTTACGGGACAGGGGGCTTCGAGCAGTACTTC. Encoded protein: CASSYGTGGFEQYF.